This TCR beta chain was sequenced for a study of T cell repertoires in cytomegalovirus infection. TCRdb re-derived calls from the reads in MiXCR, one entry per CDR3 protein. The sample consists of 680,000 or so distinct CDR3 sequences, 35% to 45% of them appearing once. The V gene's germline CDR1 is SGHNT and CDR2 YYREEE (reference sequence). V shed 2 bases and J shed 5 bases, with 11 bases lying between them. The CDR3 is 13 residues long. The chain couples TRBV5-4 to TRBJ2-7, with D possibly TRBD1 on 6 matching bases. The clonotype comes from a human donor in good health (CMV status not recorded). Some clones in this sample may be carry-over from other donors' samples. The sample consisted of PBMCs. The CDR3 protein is CASSFTGLHEQYF. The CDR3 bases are TGTGCCAGCAGCTTCACAGGGTTACACGAGCAGTACTTC.